The 18 T cell receptor beta chains listed next were all sequenced from one sample in a study of blood T cell repertoires in COVID-19. TCRdb keeps only in-frame clones here, not all; method: immunoSEQ multiplex PCR. The table has tens of thousands of clones, roughly 88% seen once. Specimen: peripheral blood. The receptors were sampled from a human donor in a cohort sampled during active COVID-19.

J is TRBJ1-1 and V is TRBV11-2, with D perhaps TRBD1 (5 bases). The CDR3 is 14 residues long. Germline loops: CDR1 SGHAT, CDR2 FQNNGV. The V end lost 1 base, the J end lost 10 bases, and 16 bases lay between the germline ends. For the CDR3, the DNA is TGTGCCAGCAGCTTAGCGGCGGGGGATTGGGGAGCTTTCTTT. As protein: CASSLAAGDWGAFF.

This rearrangement joins TRBV9 to TRBJ1-2; D unresolved. Trimming removed 3 bases at V and 2 bases at J, with 11 bases between. The CDR3 consists of 14 residues. Germline CDR1 is SGDLS and CDR2 is YYNGEE. CDR3 in amino acids: CASSAGSGNYGYTF. The CDR3 nucleotides are TGTGCCAGCAGCGCAGGTTCCGGAAACTATGGCTACACCTTC.

This chain links TRBV5-1 with TRBJ2-6; the D is unclear. Trimming removed 2 bases at V and 1 base at J, with 7 bases between. In germline, CDR1 is SGHRS, CDR2 YFSETQ. There are 15 residues in the CDR3. The CDR3 DNA is TGCGCCAGCAGCTTAGGAGCATCTGGGGCCAACGTCCTGACTTTC. Translated: CASSLGASGANVLTF.

The chain combines TRBV5-1 with TRBJ2-7; 8 bases fit TRBD1. The V gene end was trimmed by 0 bases and the J gene end by 1 base; junction bases not matched to a gene: 6. The V gene's germline CDR1 is SGHRS and CDR2 YFSETQ. The CDR3 contains 16 residues. The CDR3 sequence: CASSLGWQGASYEQYF. The DNA of the CDR3 is TGCGCCAGCAGCTTGGGTTGGCAGGGGGCGTCCTACGAGCAGTACTTC.

This rearrangement joins TRBV7-2 to TRBJ1-1; no clear D. V was cut by 5 bases and J by 1 base, with 11 bases left in between. From germline, CDR1 is SGHTA and CDR2 FQGNSA. The CDR3 is 14 residues long. This chain's CDR3 is CASSPLQWNTEAFF. CDR3 in DNA: TGTGCCAGCAGCCCGCTCCAGTGGAACACTGAAGCTTTCTTT.

The V call is TRBV5-1, the J call TRBJ2-4; 9 bases are a match to TRBD2. Trimming at V came to 6 bases and at J to 7 bases, leaving 8 bases not matched to a gene. The CDR3 runs to 14 residues. CDR1 and CDR2 (germline): SGHRS, YFSETQ. The CDR3 sequence is CASTPGREGNIQYF. The CDR3 region has the DNA TGCGCCAGCACCCCCGGGCGGGAGGGGAACATTCAGTACTTC.

The gene calls are TRBV11-1 and TRBJ2-7, with 9 bases aligning to TRBD1. Per germline, CDR1 SGHAT and CDR2 FQDESV (reference sequence). V was pared by 3 bases and J by 4 bases, with 4 bases of the junction left unmatched. The CDR3 has 14 amino acids. The CDR3 DNA sequence: TGTGCCAGCAGCTTGGGACAGGGAAGATACGAGCAGTACTTC. Translated: CASSLGQGRYEQYF.

The gene calls are TRBV7-9 and TRBJ1-2; D perhaps matches TRBD1 (5 bases). The CDR3 length is 14 residues. Deletions cut 5 bases from V and 6 bases from J, with 16 bases between. Germline assignment: CDR1 SEHNR and CDR2 FQNEAQ (reference sequence). This chain's CDR3 is CASSIRVLVDGYTF. The CDR3 DNA reads as TGTGCCAGCAGCATCAGGGTCCTAGTAGATGGCTACACCTTC. The full variable domain, rest sourced from reference TRBV7-9 and TRBJ1-2, is DTGVSQNPRHKITKRGQNVTFRCDPISEHNRLYWYRQTLGQGPEFLTYFQNEAQLEKSRLLSDRFSAERPKGSFSTLEIQRTEQGDSAMYLCASSIRVLVDGYTFGSGTRLTVV.

This clone was observed a single time. This chain links TRBV19 with TRBJ2-5; D not resolved. Germline loops: CDR1 LNHDA, CDR2 SQIVND (reference sequence). The CDR3 is made up of 14 amino acids. Trimming took 3 bases from V and 5 from J, leaving 13 bases between them. The CDR3 region is CASSIKHLKETQYF. CDR3 DNA sequence: TGTGCCAGTAGTATCAAACACCTTAAGGAGACCCAGTACTTC.

The chain joins TRBV28 to TRBJ2-4, with 9 positions matching TRBD1. Germline loops: CDR1 MDHEN, CDR2 SYDVKM. This CDR3 has 16 amino acids. Trimming removed 5 bases from V and 8 bases from J; junction bases left unmatched: 13. DNA of the CDR3: TGTGCCAGCAGTCCAGAGGGGGACAGGGATTCGGACATTCAGTACTTC. It translates to CASSPEGDRDSDIQYF.

V gene TRBV5-4 combines with J gene TRBJ1-2, with 9 positions matching TRBD1. Germline CDR1 SGHNT, CDR2 YYREEE (reference sequence). This CDR3 is built from 14 residues. Trimming took 0 bases from V and 6 from J; bases not matched to a gene: 3. CDR3 nucleotide sequence: TGTGCCAGCAGCTTGGTGGGACAGGGCCATGGCTACACCTTC. Translating gives CASSLVGQGHGYTF.

The rearrangement uses TRBV18 and TRBJ2-5; D may be TRBD1 (5 bases). The germline V gene has CDR1 KGHSH and CDR2 LQKENI. This CDR3 is built from 14 residues. V was cut by 2 bases and J by 1 base, with 8 bases left in between. The CDR3 region is CASSPRTTQETQYF. The CDR3 coding sequence is TGTGCCAGCTCACCAAGGACAACCCAAGAGACCCAGTACTTC.

This chain uses TRBV4-2 with TRBJ2-3; no reliable D call. V lost 0 bases to trimming and J lost 6 bases, with 7 bases between them. CDR3 length: 13 amino acids. The germline V gene has CDR1 LGHNA and CDR2 YNFKEQ. For the CDR3, the DNA is TGTGCCAGCAGCCAAGACTCGTCCGATACGCAGTATTTT. Translating gives CASSQDSSDTQYF.

The J gene is TRBJ2-1, the V gene TRBV11-2, with D uncertain. There are 13 residues in the CDR3. CDR1 and CDR2 (germline): SGHAT, FQNNGV. Deletions cut 0 bases from V and 10 bases from J, with 10 bases between. The CDR3 coding sequence is TGTGCCAGCAGCTTAGAACCCACGAGCGAGCAGTTCTTC. This codes for CASSLEPTSEQFF. The full variable domain, rest sourced from reference TRBV11-2 and TRBJ2-1, is EAGVAQSPRYKIIEKRQSVAFWCNPISGHATLYWYQQILGQGPKLLIQFQNNGVVDDSQLPKDRFSAERLKGVDSTLKIQPAKLEDSAVYLCASSLEPTSEQFFGPGTRLTVL.

The chain employs TRBV5-1 and TRBJ2-3; 9 bases match TRBD1. The junction had 10 bases not matched to a gene; V was cut back by 5 bases and J by 3 bases. The CDR3 is made up of 16 amino acids. Germline CDR1 SGHRS, CDR2 YFSETQ. Written as DNA, the CDR3 is TGCGCCAGCAGTTACCTAGGGACAGGGATGACAGATACGCAGTATTTT. It encodes CASSYLGTGMTDTQYF.

This clone was observed once. The V call is TRBV2, the J call TRBJ2-7, with 12 bases lining up with TRBD2. Trimming cost V 10 bases and J 3 bases; bases outside gene matches: 4. Germline V lookup: CDR1 SNHLY, CDR2 FYNNEI. The CDR3 totals 13 residues. CDR3 sequence reads: CANLLAGGYEQYF. The CDR3 DNA reads TGTGCCAACCTACTAGCGGGAGGCTACGAGCAGTACTTC.

The CDR3 protein is CASSIRTTLAGGRRTDTQYF. The CDR3 coding sequence is TGTGCCAGTAGTATACGAACCACCCTAGCGGGAGGAAGGAGGACAGATACGCAGTATTTT. This chain uses TRBV19 with TRBJ2-3, with 11 bases identical to TRBD2. The CDR3 has 20 amino acids. Germline CDR1 is LNHDA and CDR2 is SQIVND (reference sequence). V gave up 2 bases and J gave up 3 bases; unmatched junction bases: 16.

The V gene is TRBV5-1, the J gene TRBJ1-1; D remains unclear. Trimming removed 4 bases at V and 0 bases at J, with 16 bases between. This CDR3 is built from 16 residues. Germline V gene sequence: CDR1 SGHRS, CDR2 YFSETQ. The CDR3 nucleotides read TGCGCCAGCAGCCGCCGTGGCGGGAGGTTGAACACTGAAGCTTTCTTT. Its translation: CASSRRGGRLNTEAFF.